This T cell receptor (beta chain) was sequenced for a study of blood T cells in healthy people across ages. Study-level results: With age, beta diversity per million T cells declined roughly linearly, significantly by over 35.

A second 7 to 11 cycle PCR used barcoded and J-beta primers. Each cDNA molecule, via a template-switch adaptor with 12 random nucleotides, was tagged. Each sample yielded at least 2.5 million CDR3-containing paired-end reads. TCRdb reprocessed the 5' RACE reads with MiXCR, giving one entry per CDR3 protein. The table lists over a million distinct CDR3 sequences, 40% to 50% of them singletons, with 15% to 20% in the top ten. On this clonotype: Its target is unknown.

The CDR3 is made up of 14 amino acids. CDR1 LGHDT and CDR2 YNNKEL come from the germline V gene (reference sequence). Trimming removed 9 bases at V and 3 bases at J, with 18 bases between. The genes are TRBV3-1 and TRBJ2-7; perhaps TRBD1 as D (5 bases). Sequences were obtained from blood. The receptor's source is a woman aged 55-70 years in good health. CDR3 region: CARTKLNRFYEQYF. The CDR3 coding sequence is TGTGCCAGAACTAAGCTCAACAGGTTCTACGAGCAGTACTTC.